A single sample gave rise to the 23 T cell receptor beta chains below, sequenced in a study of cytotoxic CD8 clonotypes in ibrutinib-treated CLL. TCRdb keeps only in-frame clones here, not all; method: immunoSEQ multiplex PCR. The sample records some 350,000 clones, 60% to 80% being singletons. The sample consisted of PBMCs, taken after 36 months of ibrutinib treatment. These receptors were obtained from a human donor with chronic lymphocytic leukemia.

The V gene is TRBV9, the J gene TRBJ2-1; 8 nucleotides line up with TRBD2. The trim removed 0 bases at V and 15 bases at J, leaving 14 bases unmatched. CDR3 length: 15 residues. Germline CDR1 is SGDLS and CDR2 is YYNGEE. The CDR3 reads CASSVDPGRSGRWFF. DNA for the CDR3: TGTGCCAGCAGCGTAGATCCGGGGCGCAGCGGGAGATGGTTCTTC.

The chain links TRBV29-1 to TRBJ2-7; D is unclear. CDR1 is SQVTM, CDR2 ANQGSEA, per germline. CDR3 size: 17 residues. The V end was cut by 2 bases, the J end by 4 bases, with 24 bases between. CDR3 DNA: TGCAGCGTTGAATCGCCCCACGGTGCTTCAGGACGATACGAGCAGTACTTC. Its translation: CSVESPHGASGRYEQYF.

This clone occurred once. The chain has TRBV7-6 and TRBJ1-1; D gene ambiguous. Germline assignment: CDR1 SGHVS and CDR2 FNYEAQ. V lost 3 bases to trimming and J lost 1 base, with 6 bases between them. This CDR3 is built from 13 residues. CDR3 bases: TGTGCCAGCAGCTTGAACAGGAACACTGAAGCTTTCTTT. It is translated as CASSLNRNTEAFF.

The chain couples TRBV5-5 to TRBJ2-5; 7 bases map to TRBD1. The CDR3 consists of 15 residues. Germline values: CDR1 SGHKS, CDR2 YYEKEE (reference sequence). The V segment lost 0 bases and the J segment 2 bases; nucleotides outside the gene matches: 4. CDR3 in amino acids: CASSLGTGTQETQYF. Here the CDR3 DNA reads TGTGCCAGCAGCTTGGGGACAGGCACTCAAGAGACCCAGTACTTC. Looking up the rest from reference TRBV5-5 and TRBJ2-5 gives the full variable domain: DAGVTQSPTHLIKTRGQQVTLRCSPISGHKSVSWYQQVLGQGPQFIFQYYEKEERGRGNFPDRFSARQFPNYSSELNVNALLLGDSALYLCASSLGTGTQETQYFGPGTRLLVL.

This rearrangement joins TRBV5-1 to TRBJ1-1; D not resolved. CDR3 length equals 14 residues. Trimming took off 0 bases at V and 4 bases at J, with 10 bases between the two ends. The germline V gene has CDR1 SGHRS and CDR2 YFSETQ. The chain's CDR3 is CASSLDLGSTEAFF. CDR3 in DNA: TGCGCCAGCAGCTTGGATCTCGGGTCCACTGAAGCTTTCTTT.

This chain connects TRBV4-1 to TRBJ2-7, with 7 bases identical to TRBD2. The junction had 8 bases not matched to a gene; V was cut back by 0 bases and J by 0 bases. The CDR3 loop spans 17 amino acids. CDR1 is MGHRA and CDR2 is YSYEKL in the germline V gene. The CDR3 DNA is TGCGCCAGCAGCCAAGAGATGGGCGGGAGCCGCTCCTACGAGCAGTACTTC. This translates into CASSQEMGGSRSYEQYF.

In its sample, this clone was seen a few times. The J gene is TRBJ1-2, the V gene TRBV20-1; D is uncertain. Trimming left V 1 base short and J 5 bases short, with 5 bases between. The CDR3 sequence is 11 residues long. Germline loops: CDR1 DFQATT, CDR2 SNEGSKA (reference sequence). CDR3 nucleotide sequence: TGCAGTGCTAGAGGAGGATATGGCTACACCTTC. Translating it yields CSARGGYGYTF.

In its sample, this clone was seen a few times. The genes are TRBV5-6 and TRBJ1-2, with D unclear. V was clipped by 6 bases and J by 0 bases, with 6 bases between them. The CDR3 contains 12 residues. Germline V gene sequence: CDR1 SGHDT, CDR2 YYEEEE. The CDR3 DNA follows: TGTGCCAGCAAAGGACCTAACTATGGCTACACCTTC. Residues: CASKGPNYGYTF.

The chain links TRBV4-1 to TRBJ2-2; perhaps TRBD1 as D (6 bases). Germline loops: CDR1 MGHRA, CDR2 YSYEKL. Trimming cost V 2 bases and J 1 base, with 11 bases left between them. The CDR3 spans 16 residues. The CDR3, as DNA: TGCGCCAGCAGCCAACAACAGGGTTGGAACACCGGGGAGCTGTTTTTT. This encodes CASSQQQGWNTGELFF.

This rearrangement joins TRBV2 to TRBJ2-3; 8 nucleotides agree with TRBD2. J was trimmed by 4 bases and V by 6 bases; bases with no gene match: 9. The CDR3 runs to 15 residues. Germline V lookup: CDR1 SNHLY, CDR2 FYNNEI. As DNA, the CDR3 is TGTGCCAGCAGCGCTCCGGGACTAGGTTCAGATACGCAGTATTTT. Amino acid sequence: CASSAPGLGSDTQYF.

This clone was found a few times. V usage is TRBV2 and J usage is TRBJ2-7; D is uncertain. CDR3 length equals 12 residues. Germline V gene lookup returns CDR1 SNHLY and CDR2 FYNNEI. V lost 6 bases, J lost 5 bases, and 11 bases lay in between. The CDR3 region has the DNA TGTGCCAGCAGATATGCGGACCACGAGCAGTACTTC. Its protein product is CASRYADHEQYF.

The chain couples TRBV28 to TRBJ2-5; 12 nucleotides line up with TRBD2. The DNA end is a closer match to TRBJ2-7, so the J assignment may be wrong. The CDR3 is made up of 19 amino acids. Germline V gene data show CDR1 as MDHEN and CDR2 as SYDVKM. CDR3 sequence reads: CASSLSPWRTSGVLDEQYF. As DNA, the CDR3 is TGTGCCAGCAGTTTATCTCCCTGGCGGACTAGCGGGGTTCTTGACGAGCAGTACTTC.

Here the CDR3 DNA reads TGTGCCAGCAGTTACCGGGACAGGGGCAATGAGCAGTTCTTC. It encodes CASSYRDRGNEQFF. V is TRBV6-5 and J is TRBJ2-1, with TRBD1 matching 10 bases. CDR3 length equals 14 residues. The germline gives CDR1 MNHEY, CDR2 SVGAGI. The trim removed 2 bases at V and 6 bases at J, leaving 1 base unmatched.

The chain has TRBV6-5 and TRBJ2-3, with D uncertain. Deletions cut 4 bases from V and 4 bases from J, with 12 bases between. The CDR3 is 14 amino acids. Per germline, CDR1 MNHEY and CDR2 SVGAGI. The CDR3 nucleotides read TGTGCCAGCAGTTTGGCGTACCGCGCAGATACGCAGTATTTT. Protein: CASSLAYRADTQYF.

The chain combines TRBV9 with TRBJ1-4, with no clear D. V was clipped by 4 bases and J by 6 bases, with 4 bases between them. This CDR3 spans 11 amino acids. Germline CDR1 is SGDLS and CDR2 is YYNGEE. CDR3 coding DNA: TGTGCCAGCAGCCGCGATGAAAAACTGTTTTTT. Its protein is CASSRDEKLFF.

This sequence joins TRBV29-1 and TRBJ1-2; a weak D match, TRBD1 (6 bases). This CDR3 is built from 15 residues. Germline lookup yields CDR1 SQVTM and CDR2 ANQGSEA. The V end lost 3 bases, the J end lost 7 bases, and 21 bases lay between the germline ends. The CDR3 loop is CSVDGVRGLLGGYTF. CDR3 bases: TGCAGCGTTGATGGAGTCCGGGGGCTTTTAGGTGGCTACACCTTC.

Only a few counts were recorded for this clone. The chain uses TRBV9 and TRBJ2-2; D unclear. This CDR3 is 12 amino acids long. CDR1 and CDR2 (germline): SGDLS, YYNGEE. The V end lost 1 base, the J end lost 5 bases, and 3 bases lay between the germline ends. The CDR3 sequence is CASSVTTGELFF. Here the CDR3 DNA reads TGTGCCAGCAGCGTAACGACCGGGGAGCTGTTTTTT.

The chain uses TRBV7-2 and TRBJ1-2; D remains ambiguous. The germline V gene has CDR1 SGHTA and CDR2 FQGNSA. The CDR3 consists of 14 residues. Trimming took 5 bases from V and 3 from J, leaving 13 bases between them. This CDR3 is CASSSLGGDYGYTF. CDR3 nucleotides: TGTGCCAGCAGCAGTTTGGGTGGTGACTATGGCTACACCTTC.

The CDR3 bases are TGTGCCAGCAGCTCGACTTCGGACACCCACACCGGGGAGCTGTTTTTT. It yields the protein CASSSTSDTHTGELFF. The chain combines TRBV9 with TRBJ2-2; perhaps TRBD1 as D (5 bases). Germline V gene lookup returns CDR1 SGDLS and CDR2 YYNGEE. Trimming took off 4 bases at V and 3 bases at J, with 16 bases between the two ends. The CDR3 loop spans 16 amino acids.

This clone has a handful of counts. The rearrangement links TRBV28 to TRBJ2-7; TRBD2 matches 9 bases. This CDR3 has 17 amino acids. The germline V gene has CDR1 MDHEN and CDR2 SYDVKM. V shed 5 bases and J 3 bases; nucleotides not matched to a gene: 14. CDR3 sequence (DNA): TGTGCCAGCAGTGCGCGGCTAGCGGGAATGGGGAGCTACGAGCAGTACTTC. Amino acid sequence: CASSARLAGMGSYEQYF. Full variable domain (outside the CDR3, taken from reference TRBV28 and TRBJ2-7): DVKVTQSSRYLVKRTGEKVFLECVQDMDHENMFWYRQDPGLGLRLIYFSYDVKMKEKGDIPEGYSVSREKKERFSLILESASTNQTSMYLCASSARLAGMGSYEQYFGPGTRLTVT.

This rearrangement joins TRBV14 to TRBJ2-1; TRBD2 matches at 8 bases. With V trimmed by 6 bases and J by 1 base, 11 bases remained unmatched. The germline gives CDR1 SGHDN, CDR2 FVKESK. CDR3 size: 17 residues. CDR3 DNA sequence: TGTGCCAGCAGTCAAAGCCTACAGCGGGGGTCCTACAATGAGCAGTTCTTC. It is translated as CASSQSLQRGSYNEQFF.

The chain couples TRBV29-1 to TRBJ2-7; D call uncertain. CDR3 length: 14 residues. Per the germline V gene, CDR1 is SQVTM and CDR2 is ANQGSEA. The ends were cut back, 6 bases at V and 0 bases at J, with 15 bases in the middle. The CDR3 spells CSVQEPSSSYEQYF. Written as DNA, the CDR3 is TGCAGCGTCCAAGAGCCCTCAAGCTCCTACGAGCAGTACTTC.

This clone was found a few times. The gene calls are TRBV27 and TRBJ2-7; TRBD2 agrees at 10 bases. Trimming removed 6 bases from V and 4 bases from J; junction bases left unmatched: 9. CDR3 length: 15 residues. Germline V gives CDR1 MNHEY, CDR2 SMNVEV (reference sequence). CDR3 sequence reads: CASRTWASGSYEQYF. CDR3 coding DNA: TGTGCCAGCAGGACCTGGGCTAGCGGGAGTTACGAGCAGTACTTC.